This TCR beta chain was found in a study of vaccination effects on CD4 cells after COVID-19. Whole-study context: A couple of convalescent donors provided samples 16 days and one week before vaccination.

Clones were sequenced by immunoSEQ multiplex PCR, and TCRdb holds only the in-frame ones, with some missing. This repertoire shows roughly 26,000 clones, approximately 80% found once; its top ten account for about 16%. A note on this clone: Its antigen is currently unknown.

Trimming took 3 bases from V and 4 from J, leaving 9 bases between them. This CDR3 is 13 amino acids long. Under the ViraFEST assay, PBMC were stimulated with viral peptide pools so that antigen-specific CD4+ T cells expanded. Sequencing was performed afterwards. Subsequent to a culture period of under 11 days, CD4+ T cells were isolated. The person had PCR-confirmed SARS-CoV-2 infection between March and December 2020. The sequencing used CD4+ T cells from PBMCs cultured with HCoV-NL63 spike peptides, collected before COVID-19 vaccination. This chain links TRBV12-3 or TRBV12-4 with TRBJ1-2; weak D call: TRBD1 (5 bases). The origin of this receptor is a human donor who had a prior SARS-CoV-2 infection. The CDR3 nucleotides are TGTGCCAGCAGTTTCTGGGACGGCTATGGCTACACCTTC. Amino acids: CASSFWDGYGYTF.